Presented here are 6 T cell receptor beta chains from one specimen sequenced in a study of blood T cell repertoires in COVID-19. Data came from immunoSEQ multiplex PCR; TCRdb stores just in-frame clones and leaves some out. The repertoire has 210,000 or so clones, 70% to 85% of them found once; the top ten carry roughly 7.6%. The specimen was peripheral blood. These receptor sequences come from a woman of 80 years or more with COVID-19, enrolled during active disease.

The V call is TRBV9, the J call TRBJ2-7; TRBD2 matches at 12 bases. Per germline, CDR1 SGDLS and CDR2 YYNGEE. The J segment lost 2 bases and the V segment lost 0 bases, leaving 3 bases of the junction unmatched. CDR3 length: 16 residues. This CDR3 is CASSVDPSGRAYEQYF. The CDR3 region has the DNA TGTGCCAGCAGCGTAGATCCTAGCGGGAGGGCCTACGAGCAGTACTTC.

The genes are TRBV5-1 and TRBJ2-1; 8 bases agree with TRBD1. Per the germline V gene, CDR1 is SGHRS and CDR2 is YFSETQ. Trimming at V came to 3 bases and at J to 5 bases, leaving 4 bases not matched to a gene. This CDR3 has 14 amino acids. CDR3 DNA: TGCGCCAGCAGCTGGGGACAGGAGAACAATGAGCAGTTCTTC. This sequence encodes CASSWGQENNEQFF.

V gene TRBV19 combines with J gene TRBJ2-1; D possibly corresponds to TRBD2 (7 bases). Looked up from germline, CDR1 is LNHDA and CDR2 is SQIVND (reference sequence). Trimming cost V 3 bases and J 9 bases, with 15 bases left between them. The CDR3 has 14 residues. This chain's CDR3 is CASSMEGGVGEQFF. CDR3 coding DNA: TGTGCCAGTAGTATGGAAGGGGGGGTTGGTGAGCAGTTCTTC.

The gene calls are TRBV10-3 and TRBJ1-2, with D possibly matching TRBD1 (5 bases). In germline, CDR1 is ENHRY, CDR2 SYGVKD. Deletions cut 0 bases from V and 5 bases from J, with 13 bases between. The CDR3 length is 15 residues. CDR3 bases: TGTGCCATCAGTGAGTCTGGTCGAAAGGGGTATGGCTACACCTTC. It codes for CAISESGRKGYGYTF.

The chain recombines TRBV19 with TRBJ1-2; 9 bases are a match to TRBD1. V gave up 5 bases and J gave up 4 bases; unmatched junction bases: 11. Germline V gives CDR1 LNHDA, CDR2 SQIVND (reference sequence). The CDR3 contains 16 residues. CDR3 sequence: CASSLFRQGVFYGYTF. CDR3 coding DNA: TGTGCCAGTAGTCTCTTCAGACAGGGGGTATTCTATGGCTACACCTTC.

This chain joins TRBV4-1 and TRBJ1-4; D remains unclear. V was trimmed by 1 base and J by 12 bases, leaving 24 bases between them. Germline V CDR1 and CDR2: MGHRA, YSYEKL. This CDR3 is 17 amino acids long. CDR3 nucleotide sequence: TGCGCCAGCAGCCAAGGGAGACCGGGGAGGGTCCGTATCGAACTGTTTTTT. Amino acid sequence: CASSQGRPGRVRIELFF.